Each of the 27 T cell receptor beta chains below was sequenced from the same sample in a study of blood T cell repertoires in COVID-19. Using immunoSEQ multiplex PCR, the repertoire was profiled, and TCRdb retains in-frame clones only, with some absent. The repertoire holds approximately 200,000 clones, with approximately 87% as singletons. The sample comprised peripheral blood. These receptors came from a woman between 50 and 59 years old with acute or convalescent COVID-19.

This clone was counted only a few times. The chain's CDR3 is CASREVGGYGYTF. As DNA, the CDR3 is TGTGCCAGCAGGGAGGTGGGTGGTTATGGCTACACCTTC. The chain is built from TRBV6-5 and TRBJ1-2; no definite D call. With 6 bases removed from V and 5 bases from J, the gap between germline ends came to 13 bases. CDR1 and CDR2 from the germline V gene are MNHEY and SVGAGI. The CDR3 sequence is 13 residues long.

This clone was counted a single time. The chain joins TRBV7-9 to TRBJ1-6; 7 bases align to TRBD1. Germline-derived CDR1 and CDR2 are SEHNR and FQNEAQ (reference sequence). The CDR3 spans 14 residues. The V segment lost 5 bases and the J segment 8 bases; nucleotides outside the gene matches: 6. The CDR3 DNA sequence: TGTGCCAGCAGCAGAGGGGGCAGCGATTCACCCCTCCACTTT. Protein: CASSRGGSDSPLHF.

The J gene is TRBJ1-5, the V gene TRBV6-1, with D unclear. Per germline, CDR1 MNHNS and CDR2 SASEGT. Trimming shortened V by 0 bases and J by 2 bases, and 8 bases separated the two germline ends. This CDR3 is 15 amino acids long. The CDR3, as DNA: TGTGCCAGCAGTGAAGCGGGGAGAGGCAATCAGCCCCAGCATTTT. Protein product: CASSEAGRGNQPQHF.

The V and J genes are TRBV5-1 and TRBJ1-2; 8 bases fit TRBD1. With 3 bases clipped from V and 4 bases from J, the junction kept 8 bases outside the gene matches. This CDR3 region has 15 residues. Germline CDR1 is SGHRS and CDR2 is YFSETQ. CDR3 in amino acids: CASSYTGTGLYGYTF. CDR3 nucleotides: TGCGCCAGCAGCTATACCGGGACAGGTCTCTATGGCTACACCTTC. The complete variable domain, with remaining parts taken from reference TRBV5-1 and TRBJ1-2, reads KAGVTQTPRYLIKTRGQQVTLSCSPISGHRSVSWYQQTPGQGLQFLFEYFSETQRNKGNFPGRFSGRQFSNSRSEMNVSTLELGDSALYLCASSYTGTGLYGYTFGSGTRLTVV.

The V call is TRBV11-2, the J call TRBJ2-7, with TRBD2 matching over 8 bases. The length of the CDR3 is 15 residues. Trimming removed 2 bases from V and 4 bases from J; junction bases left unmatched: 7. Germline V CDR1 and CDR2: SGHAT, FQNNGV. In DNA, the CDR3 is TGTGCCAGCAGCTTAAATCCGGGAGGGGTTTACGAGCAGTACTTC. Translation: CASSLNPGGVYEQYF.

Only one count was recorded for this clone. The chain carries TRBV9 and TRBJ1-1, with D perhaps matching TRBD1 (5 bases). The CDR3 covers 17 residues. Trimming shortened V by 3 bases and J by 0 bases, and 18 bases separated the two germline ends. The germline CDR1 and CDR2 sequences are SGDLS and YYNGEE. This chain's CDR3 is CASSEGLLLPLNTEAFF. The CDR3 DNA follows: TGTGCCAGCAGCGAGGGACTTCTACTCCCTCTGAACACTGAAGCTTTCTTT.

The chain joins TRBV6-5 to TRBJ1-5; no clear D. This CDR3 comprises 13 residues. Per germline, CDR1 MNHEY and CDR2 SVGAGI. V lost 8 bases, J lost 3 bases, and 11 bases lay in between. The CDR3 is CASGQAHNQPQHF. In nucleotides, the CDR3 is TGTGCCAGCGGCCAGGCTCACAATCAGCCCCAGCATTTT.

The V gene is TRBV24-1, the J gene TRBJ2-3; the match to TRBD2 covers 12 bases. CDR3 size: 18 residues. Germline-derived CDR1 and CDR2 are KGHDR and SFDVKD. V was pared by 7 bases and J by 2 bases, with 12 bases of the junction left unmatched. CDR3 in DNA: TGTGCCACCAGCGGACCTAGCGGGGGGGGAAAAAACACAGATACGCAGTATTTT. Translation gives CATSGPSGGGKNTDTQYF.

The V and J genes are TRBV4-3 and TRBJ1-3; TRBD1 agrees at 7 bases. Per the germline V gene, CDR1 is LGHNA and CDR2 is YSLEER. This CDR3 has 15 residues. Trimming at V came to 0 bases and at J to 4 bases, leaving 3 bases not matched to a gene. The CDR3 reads CASSQDWTGGNTIYF. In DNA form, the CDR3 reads TGCGCCAGCAGCCAAGATTGGACAGGCGGAAACACCATATATTTT.

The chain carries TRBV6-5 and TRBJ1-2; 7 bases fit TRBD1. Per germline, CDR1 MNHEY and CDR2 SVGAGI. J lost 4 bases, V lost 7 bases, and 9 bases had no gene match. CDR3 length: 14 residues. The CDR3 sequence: CASMRSGTAYGYTF. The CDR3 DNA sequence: TGTGCCAGCATGCGTTCCGGGACAGCCTATGGCTACACCTTC.

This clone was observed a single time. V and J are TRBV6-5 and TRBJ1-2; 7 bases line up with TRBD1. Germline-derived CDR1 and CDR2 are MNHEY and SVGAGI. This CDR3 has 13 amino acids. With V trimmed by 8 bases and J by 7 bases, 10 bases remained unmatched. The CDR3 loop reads CASLSEGALGYTF. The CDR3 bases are TGTGCCAGCCTCTCGGAGGGGGCGCTTGGCTACACCTTC.

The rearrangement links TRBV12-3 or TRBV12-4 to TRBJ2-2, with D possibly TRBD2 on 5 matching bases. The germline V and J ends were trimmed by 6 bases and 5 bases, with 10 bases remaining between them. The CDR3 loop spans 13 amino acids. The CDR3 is CASRPSRTGELFF. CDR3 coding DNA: TGTGCCAGCAGACCTAGCCGAACCGGGGAGCTGTTTTTT.

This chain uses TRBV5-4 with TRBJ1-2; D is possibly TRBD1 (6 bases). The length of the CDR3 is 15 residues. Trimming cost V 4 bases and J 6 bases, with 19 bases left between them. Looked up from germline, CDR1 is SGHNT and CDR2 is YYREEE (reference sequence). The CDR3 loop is CASSDRGQRGDGYTF. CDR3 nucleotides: TGTGCCAGCAGCGACCGTGGACAGCGGGGAGATGGCTACACCTTC.

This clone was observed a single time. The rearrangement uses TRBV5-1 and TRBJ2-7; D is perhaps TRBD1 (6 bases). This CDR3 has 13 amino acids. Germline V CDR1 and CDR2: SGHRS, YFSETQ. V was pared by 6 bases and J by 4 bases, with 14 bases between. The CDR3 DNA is TGCGCCAGCACACCGGGACACCCGTACGAGCAGTACTTC. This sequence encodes CASTPGHPYEQYF. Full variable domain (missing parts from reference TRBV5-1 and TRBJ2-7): KAGVTQTPRYLIKTRGQQVTLSCSPISGHRSVSWYQQTPGQGLQFLFEYFSETQRNKGNFPGRFSGRQFSNSRSEMNVSTLELGDSALYLCASTPGHPYEQYFGPGTRLTVT.

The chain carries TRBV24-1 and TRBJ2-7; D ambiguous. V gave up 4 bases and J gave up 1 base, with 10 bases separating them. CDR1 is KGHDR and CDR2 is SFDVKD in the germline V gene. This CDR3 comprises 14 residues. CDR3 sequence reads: CATSEAGSSYEQYF. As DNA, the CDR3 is TGTGCCACCAGTGAGGCCGGGTCTTCCTACGAGCAGTACTTC.

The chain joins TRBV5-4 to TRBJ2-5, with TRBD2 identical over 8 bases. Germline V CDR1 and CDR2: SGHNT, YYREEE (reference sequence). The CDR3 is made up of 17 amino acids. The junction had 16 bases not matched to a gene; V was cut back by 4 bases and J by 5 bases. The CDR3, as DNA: TGTGCCAGCAGCCGAGGAGGAGGACTAGCTACTCGCGAGACCCAGTACTTC. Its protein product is CASSRGGGLATRETQYF.

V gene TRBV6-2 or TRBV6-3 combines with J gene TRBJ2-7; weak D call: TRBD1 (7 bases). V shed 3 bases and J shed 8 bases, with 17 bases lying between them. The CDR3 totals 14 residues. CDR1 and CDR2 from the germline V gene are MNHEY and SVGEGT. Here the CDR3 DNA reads TGTGCCAGCAGTTATTGGCAGGGGGGATCGAAGCAGTACTTC. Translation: CASSYWQGGSKQYF.

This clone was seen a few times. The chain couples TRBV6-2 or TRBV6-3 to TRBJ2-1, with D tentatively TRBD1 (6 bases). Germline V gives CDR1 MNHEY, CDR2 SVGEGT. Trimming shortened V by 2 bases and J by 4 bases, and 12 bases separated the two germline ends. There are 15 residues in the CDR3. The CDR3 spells CASSYVGRGYNEQFF. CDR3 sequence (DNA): TGTGCCAGCAGTTACGTGGGAAGGGGGTACAATGAGCAGTTCTTC.

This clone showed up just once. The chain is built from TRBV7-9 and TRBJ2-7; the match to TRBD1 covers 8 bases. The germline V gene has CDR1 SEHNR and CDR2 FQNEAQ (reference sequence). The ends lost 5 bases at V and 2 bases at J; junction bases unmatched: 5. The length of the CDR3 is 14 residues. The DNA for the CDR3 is TGTGCCAGCAGCCCTGGGACAGGCGCCTACGAGCAGTACTTC. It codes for CASSPGTGAYEQYF.

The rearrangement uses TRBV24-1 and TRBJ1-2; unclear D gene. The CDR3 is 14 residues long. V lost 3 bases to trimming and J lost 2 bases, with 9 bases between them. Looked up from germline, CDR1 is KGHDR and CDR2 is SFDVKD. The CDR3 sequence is CATSDRTTNYGYTF. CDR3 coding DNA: TGTGCCACCAGTGATCGCACAACCAACTATGGCTACACCTTC.

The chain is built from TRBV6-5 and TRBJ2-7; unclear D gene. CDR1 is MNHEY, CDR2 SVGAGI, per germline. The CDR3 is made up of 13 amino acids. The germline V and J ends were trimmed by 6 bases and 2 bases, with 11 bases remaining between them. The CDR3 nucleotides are TGTGCCAGCAGGGCTCCCACAACCTACGAGCAGTACTTC. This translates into CASRAPTTYEQYF.

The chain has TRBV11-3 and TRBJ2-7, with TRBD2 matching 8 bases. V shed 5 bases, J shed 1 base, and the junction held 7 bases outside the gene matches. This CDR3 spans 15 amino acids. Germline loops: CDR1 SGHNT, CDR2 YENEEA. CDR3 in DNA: TGTGCCAGCAGCAGAAGCGGGGGCCATTCCTACGAGCAGTACTTC. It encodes CASSRSGGHSYEQYF.

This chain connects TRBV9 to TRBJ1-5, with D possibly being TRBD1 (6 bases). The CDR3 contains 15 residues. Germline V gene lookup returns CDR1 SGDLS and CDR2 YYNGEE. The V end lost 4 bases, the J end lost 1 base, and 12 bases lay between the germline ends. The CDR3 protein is CASSPGTRSNQPQHF. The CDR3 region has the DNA TGTGCCAGCAGCCCTGGGACAAGAAGCAATCAGCCCCAGCATTTT.

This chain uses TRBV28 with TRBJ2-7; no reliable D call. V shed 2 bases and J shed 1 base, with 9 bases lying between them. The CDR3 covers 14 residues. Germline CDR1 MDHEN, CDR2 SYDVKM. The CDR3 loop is CASSLTQASYEQYF. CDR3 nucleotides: TGTGCCAGCAGTTTAACCCAGGCGTCCTACGAGCAGTACTTC. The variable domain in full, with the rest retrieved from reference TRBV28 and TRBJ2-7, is DVKVTQSSRYLVKRTGEKVFLECVQDMDHENMFWYRQDPGLGLRLIYFSYDVKMKEKGDIPEGYSVSREKKERFSLILESASTNQTSMYLCASSLTQASYEQYFGPGTRLTVT.

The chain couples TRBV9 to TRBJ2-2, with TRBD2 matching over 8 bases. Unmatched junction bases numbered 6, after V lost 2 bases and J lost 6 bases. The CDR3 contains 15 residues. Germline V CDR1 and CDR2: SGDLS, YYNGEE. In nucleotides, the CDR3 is TGTGCCAGCAGCGTTAGCGGGGTTCTTTCCGGGGAGCTGTTTTTT. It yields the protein CASSVSGVLSGELFF.

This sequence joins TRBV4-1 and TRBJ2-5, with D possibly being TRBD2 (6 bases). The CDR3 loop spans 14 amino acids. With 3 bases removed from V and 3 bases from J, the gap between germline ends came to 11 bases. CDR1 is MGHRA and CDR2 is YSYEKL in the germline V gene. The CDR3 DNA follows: TGCGCCAGCAGCCACCCGGGACTGGAAGAGACCCAGTACTTC. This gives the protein CASSHPGLEETQYF.

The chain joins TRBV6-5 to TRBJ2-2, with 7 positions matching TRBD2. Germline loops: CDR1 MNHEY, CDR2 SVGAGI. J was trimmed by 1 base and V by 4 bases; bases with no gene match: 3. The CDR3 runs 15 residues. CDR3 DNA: TGTGCCAGCAGTTCAGTAGCGGGGAACACCGGGGAGCTGTTTTTT. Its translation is CASSSVAGNTGELFF.